The 20 T cell receptor beta chains below all came from one sample that was sequenced in a study of T cells after yellow fever vaccination. TCRdb passed the 5' RACE reads through MiXCR, listing each CDR3 protein once. The sample contains approximately 32,000 distinct CDR3 sequences, around 4.8% of which appear only once. The sequenced sample was CD8+ T cells sorted from PBMCs, obtained 5 days after the yellow fever booster vaccination. The source of these receptors is a man younger than 40 who received the YFV17D yellow fever vaccine.

This clonotype has ten or more counts. The chain uses TRBV5-1 and TRBJ1-1, with 7 positions matching TRBD1. This CDR3 spans 12 amino acids. Trimming at V came to 3 bases and at J to 11 bases, leaving 7 bases not matched to a gene. Germline V CDR1 and CDR2: SGHRS, YFSETQ. The CDR3 coding sequence is TGCGCCAGCAGCTATGACAGGGAGGAGGCTTTCTTT. It translates to CASSYDREEAFF. Supplemented by reference TRBV5-1 and TRBJ1-1, the full variable domain reads KAGVTQTPRYLIKTRGQQVTLSCSPISGHRSVSWYQQTPGQGLQFLFEYFSETQRNKGNFPGRFSGRQFSNSRSEMNVSTLELGDSALYLCASSYDREEAFFGQGTRLTVV.

This clonotype was recorded many times. The rearrangement uses TRBV20-1 and TRBJ2-5; 9 bases are shared with TRBD2. CDR3 length equals 13 residues. Germline V gene lookup returns CDR1 DFQATT and CDR2 SNEGSKA (reference sequence). Trimming at V came to 3 bases and at J to 5 bases, leaving 4 bases not matched to a gene. Here the CDR3 reads CSARGTSRETQYF. The CDR3 nucleotides read TGCAGTGCTAGGGGGACTAGCCGGGAGACCCAGTACTTC.

In this sample, this clonotype turned up many times. The chain uses TRBV19 and TRBJ2-1; TRBD2 agrees at 10 bases. V lost 5 bases to trimming and J lost 2 bases; unmatched junction nucleotides: 6. Germline values: CDR1 LNHDA, CDR2 SQIVND (reference sequence). The CDR3 sequence is 16 residues long. The CDR3 sequence is CASSVHGTSAYNEQFF. In DNA, the CDR3 is TGTGCCAGTAGTGTCCACGGGACTAGCGCCTACAATGAGCAGTTCTTC.

On this clonotype: Given a much more abundant clone one base away, this may be a read error. This chain links TRBV12-3 or TRBV12-4 with TRBJ1-1; possible D gene TRBD1, 5 bases. This CDR3 has 16 amino acids. Trimming removed 3 bases from V and 5 bases from J, with 19 bases in between. As DNA, the CDR3 is TGTGCCAGCAGTTTCAACAGGATGATGGAGGGGACTGAAGCTTTCTTT. Its protein product is CASSFNRMMEGTEAFF.

This clonotype has at least ten counts. The chain joins TRBV29-1 to TRBJ2-7; TRBD1 agrees at 9 bases. This CDR3 is 13 amino acids long. The V gene end was trimmed by 1 base and the J gene end by 7 bases; junction bases not matched to a gene: 5. CDR1 and CDR2 (germline): SQVTM, ANQGSEA. CDR3 sequence (DNA): TGCAGCGTTGAAGGGACAGGGGTGGATGAGCAGTACTTC. The encoded protein is CSVEGTGVDEQYF.

The sample holds many counts of this clonotype. The rearrangement joins TRBV30 to TRBJ2-7; 8 nucleotides align to TRBD2. From germline, CDR1 is GTSNPN and CDR2 SVGIG (reference sequence). Trimming cost V 1 base and J 6 bases; bases outside gene matches: 8. The CDR3 length is 14 residues. CDR3: CAWSGGLGAVEQYF. CDR3 DNA sequence: TGTGCCTGGAGTGGGGGACTAGGAGCGGTCGAGCAGTACTTC.

The genes are TRBV18 and TRBJ1-5; D is ambiguous. The V end lost 3 bases, the J end lost 5 bases, and 8 bases lay between the germline ends. Looked up from germline, CDR1 is KGHSH and CDR2 is LQKENI. The CDR3 has 13 residues. As DNA, the CDR3 is TGTGCCAGCTCACCTAATAACTATCAGCCCCAGCATTTT. Protein sequence: CASSPNNYQPQHF.

This clonotype was recorded many times. This rearrangement joins TRBV7-3 to TRBJ2-3; 11 bases line up with TRBD2. Looked up from germline, CDR1 is SGHTA and CDR2 is FQGTGA. The CDR3 has 18 amino acids. J gave up 3 bases and V 2 bases, and 10 bases lay outside the gene matches. The CDR3 DNA reads TGTGCCAGCAGCTTAGTTGGTAACCTAGCGGGAGGTACAGATACGCAGTATTTT. This codes for CASSLVGNLAGGTDTQYF. Full variable domain (outside the CDR3, taken from reference TRBV7-3 and TRBJ2-3): GAGVSQTPSNKVTEKGKYVELRCDPISGHTALYWYRQSLGQGPEFLIYFQGTGAADDSGLPNDRFFAVRPEGSVSTLKIQRTERGDSAVYLCASSLVGNLAGGTDTQYFGPGTRLTVL.

This clonotype was observed many times. The gene calls are TRBV12-3 or TRBV12-4 and TRBJ2-7; no clear D. The CDR3 sequence is 11 residues long. Between the trimmed V and J ends, which lost 8 bases and 0 bases, there was a span of 5 bases. The CDR3 here is CASVHSYEQYF. The DNA of the CDR3 is TGTGCCAGCGTGCACTCCTACGAGCAGTACTTC.

About this clonotype itself: This may be a read error: a much more frequent sequence differs by one nucleotide. Because it lacks the conserved phenylalanine or tryptophan at the end, this CDR3 is likely a read error. The CDR3 DNA reads TGTGCCAGCAGCTTAGGATCGGGGGCGACTCAGTACTAC. This codes for CASSLGSGATQYY. The chain is built from TRBV7-2 and TRBJ2-4; D may be TRBD1 or TRBD2 (6 bases each). V lost 1 base and J 12 bases, leaving 13 bases between the germline ends. Per the germline V gene, CDR1 is SGHTA and CDR2 is FQGNSA. There are 13 residues in the CDR3.

The sample holds many counts of this clonotype. The CDR3 DNA sequence: TGTGCCAGCTCACCTACAGGGGGGACGCATGAGCAGTTCTTC. It encodes CASSPTGGTHEQFF. This chain joins TRBV18 and TRBJ2-1, with 8 positions matching TRBD1. Losses at the gene ends were 3 bases for V and 8 bases for J; bases not matched to a gene: 6. Germline V lookup: CDR1 KGHSH, CDR2 LQKENI. The length of the CDR3 is 14 residues.

This clonotype was seen at least ten times. The chain uses TRBV7-2 and TRBJ2-7; 11 nucleotides match TRBD2. CDR1 is SGHTA and CDR2 is FQGNSA in the germline V gene. V trimming: 4 bases; J trimming: 2 bases; junction bases outside the gene matches: 4. The CDR3 has 15 residues. The CDR3 is CASSSTSGTPYEQYF. DNA of the CDR3: TGTGCCAGCAGCTCGACTAGCGGGACCCCCTACGAGCAGTACTTC.

This clonotype was seen many times. The genes are TRBV5-4 and TRBJ2-1, with TRBD2 matching 11 bases. From germline, CDR1 is SGHNT and CDR2 YYREEE (reference sequence). Trimming cost V 1 base and J 0 bases; bases outside gene matches: 15. The CDR3 is 21 amino acids. CDR3 amino acids: CASSLYRPPGTSGPSYNEQFF. CDR3 coding DNA: TGTGCCAGCAGCTTGTACCGTCCGCCTGGGACTAGCGGCCCCTCCTACAATGAGCAGTTCTTC.

In its sample, this clonotype was seen many times. The chain uses TRBV7-9 and TRBJ2-3; D possibly corresponds to TRBD2 (6 bases). This CDR3 is built from 16 residues. Germline loops: CDR1 SEHNR, CDR2 FQNEAQ (reference sequence). V was clipped by 2 bases and J by 1 base, with 13 bases between them. The CDR3 sequence: CASSLLMASGTDTQYF. The DNA of the CDR3 is TGTGCCAGCAGCTTATTAATGGCTAGCGGCACAGATACGCAGTATTTT.

This clonotype was counted many times. The chain links TRBV7-2 to TRBJ2-3; D uncertain. CDR1 SGHTA and CDR2 FQGNSA come from the germline V gene. CDR3 length: 15 residues. V lost 0 bases and J 1 base, leaving 8 bases between the germline ends. The CDR3: CASSLASTRTDTQYF. CDR3 in DNA: TGTGCCAGCAGCTTAGCTTCTACCCGCACAGATACGCAGTATTTT.

Many counts were recorded for this clonotype. The chain has TRBV5-1 and TRBJ2-3, with D tentatively TRBD1 (5 bases). Germline V lookup: CDR1 SGHRS, CDR2 YFSETQ. Trimming left V 4 bases short and J 0 bases short, with 12 bases between. This CDR3 is built from 15 residues. Here the CDR3 reads CASSEDTPSTDTQYF. The DNA for the CDR3 is TGCGCCAGCAGCGAGGACACGCCTAGCACAGATACGCAGTATTTT.

This clonotype has at least ten counts. CDR3 loop: CASSSRYGGDTQYF. For the CDR3, the DNA is TGTGCCAGCAGCTCCCGGTATGGGGGCGATACGCAGTATTTT. The V and J genes are TRBV7-6 and TRBJ2-3, with D possibly TRBD1 on 6 matching bases. The CDR3 length is 14 residues. Germline V gene lookup returns CDR1 SGHVS and CDR2 FNYEAQ. Trimming left V 4 bases short and J 6 bases short, with 14 bases between.

This clonotype occurred many times. The chain joins TRBV27 to TRBJ2-7; a possible D gene is TRBD2 (5 bases). Per the germline V gene, CDR1 is MNHEY and CDR2 is SMNVEV (reference sequence). Trimming stripped 0 bases from V and 1 base from J, with 7 bases between. The CDR3 runs to 14 residues. CDR3 protein: CASSLSSGSYEQYF. Written as DNA, the CDR3 is TGTGCCAGCAGTTTATCGTCGGGATCCTACGAGCAGTACTTC.

This clonotype was found many times. This chain joins TRBV7-9 and TRBJ2-1; 9 bases are shared with TRBD2. The CDR3 totals 15 residues. Germline V gene lookup returns CDR1 SEHNR and CDR2 FQNEAQ (reference sequence). J lost 4 bases, V lost 4 bases, and 5 bases had no gene match. CDR3 residues: CASSSGTSPYNEQFF. As DNA, the CDR3 is TGTGCCAGCAGCTCCGGGACTAGCCCATACAATGAGCAGTTCTTC.

The sample holds many counts of this clonotype. This chain joins TRBV7-9 and TRBJ1-2; D is unclear. V was cut by 2 bases and J by 1 base, with 14 bases left in between. The length of the CDR3 is 16 residues. Germline loops: CDR1 SEHNR, CDR2 FQNEAQ (reference sequence). The CDR3 loop reads CASSLPGAGFNYGYTF. The CDR3 DNA reads as TGTGCCAGCAGCTTACCTGGCGCGGGTTTTAACTATGGCTACACCTTC.